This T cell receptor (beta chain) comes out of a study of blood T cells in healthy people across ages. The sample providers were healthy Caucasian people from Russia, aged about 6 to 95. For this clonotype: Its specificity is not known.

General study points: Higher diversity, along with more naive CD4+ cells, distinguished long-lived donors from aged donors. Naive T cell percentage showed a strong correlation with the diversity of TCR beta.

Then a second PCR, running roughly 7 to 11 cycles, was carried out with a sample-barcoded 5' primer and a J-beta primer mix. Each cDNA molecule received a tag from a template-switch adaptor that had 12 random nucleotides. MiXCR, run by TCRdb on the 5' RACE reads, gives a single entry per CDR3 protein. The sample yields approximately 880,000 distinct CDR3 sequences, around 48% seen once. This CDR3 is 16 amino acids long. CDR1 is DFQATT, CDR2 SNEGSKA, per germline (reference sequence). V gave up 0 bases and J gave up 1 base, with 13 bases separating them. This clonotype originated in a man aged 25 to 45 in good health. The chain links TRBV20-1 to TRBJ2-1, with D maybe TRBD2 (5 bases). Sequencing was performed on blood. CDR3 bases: TGCAGTGCTAGAGATCGGGCGGGTTCTTCCTACAATGAGCAGTTCTTC. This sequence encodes CSARDRAGSSYNEQFF.